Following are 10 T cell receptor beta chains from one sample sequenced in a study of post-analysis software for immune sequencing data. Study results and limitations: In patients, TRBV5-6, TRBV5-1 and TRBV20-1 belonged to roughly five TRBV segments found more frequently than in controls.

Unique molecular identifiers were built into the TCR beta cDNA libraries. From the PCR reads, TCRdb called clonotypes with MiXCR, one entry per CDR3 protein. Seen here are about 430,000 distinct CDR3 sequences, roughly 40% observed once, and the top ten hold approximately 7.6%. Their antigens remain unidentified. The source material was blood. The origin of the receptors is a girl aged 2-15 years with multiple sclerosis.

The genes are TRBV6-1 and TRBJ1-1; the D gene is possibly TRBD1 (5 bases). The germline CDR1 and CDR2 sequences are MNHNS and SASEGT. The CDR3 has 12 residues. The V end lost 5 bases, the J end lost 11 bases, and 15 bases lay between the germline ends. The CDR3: CASSFDSRGAFF. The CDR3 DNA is TGTGCCAGCAGTTTCGACAGTCGAGGGGCTTTCTTT.

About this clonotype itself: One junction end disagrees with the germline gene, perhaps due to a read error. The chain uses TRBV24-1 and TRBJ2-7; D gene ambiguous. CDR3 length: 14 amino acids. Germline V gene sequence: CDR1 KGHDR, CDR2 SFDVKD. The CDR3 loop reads CATSDPDTAYVQYF. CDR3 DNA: TGTGCCACCAGTGACCCCGACACGGCCTACGTGCAGTACTTC.

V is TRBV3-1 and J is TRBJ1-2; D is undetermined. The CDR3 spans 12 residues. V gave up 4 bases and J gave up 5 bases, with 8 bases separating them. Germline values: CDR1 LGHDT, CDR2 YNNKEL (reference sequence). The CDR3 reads CASSPRPYGYTF. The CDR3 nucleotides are TGTGCCAGCAGCCCCCGACCATATGGCTACACCTTC.

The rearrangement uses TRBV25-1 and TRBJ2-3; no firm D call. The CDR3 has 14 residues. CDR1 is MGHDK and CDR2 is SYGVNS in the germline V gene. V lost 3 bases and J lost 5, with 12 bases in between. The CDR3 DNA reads TGTGCCAGCAGTGAGCCCGACCCGATAGATACGCAGTATTTT. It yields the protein CASSEPDPIDTQYF.

The CDR3 sequence: CASSQGGRNEQFF. The CDR3 coding sequence is TGTGCCAGCAGCCAAGGAGGGAGGAATGAGCAGTTCTTC. This chain connects TRBV7-2 to TRBJ2-1; possibly TRBD2 for D (6 bases). Germline-derived CDR1 and CDR2 are SGHTA and FQGNSA. The CDR3 contains 13 residues. The germline V and J ends were trimmed by 5 bases and 7 bases, with 12 bases remaining between them.

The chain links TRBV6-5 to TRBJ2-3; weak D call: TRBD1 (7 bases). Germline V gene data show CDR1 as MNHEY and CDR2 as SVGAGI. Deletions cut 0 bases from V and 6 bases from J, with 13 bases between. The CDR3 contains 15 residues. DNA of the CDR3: TGTGCCAGCAGTTACTCGATTTCAGGGGGGGATACGCAGTATTTT. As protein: CASSYSISGGDTQYF.

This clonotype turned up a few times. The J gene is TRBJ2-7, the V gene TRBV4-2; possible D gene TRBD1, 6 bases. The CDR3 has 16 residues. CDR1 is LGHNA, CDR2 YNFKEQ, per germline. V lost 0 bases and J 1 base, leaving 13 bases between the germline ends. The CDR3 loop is CASSQEQGIGSYEQYF. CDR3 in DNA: TGTGCCAGCAGCCAAGAACAGGGTATAGGATCCTACGAGCAGTACTTC.

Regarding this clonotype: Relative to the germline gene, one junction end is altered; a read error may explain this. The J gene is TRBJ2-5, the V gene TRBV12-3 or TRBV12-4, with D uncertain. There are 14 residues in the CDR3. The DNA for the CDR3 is TGTGCCAGCGGTTTGTCAGGTACCCCAGGGACCCAGTACTTC. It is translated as CASGLSGTPGTQYF.

CDR3 in DNA: TGTGCCAGCAGCAGATCCACCCGGGGAAACACTGAAGCTTTCTTT. Translation gives CASSRSTRGNTEAFF. The J gene is TRBJ1-1, the V gene TRBV12-3 or TRBV12-4; D gene ambiguous. V lost 6 bases to trimming and J lost 2 bases, with 16 bases between them. This CDR3 spans 15 amino acids.

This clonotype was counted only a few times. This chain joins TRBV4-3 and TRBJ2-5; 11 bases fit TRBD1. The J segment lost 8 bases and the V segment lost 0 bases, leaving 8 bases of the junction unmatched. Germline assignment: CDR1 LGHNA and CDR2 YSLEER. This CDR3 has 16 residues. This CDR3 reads CASSQDMGDRGGTQYF. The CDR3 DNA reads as TGCGCCAGCAGCCAAGATATGGGGGACAGGGGGGGTACCCAGTACTTC.